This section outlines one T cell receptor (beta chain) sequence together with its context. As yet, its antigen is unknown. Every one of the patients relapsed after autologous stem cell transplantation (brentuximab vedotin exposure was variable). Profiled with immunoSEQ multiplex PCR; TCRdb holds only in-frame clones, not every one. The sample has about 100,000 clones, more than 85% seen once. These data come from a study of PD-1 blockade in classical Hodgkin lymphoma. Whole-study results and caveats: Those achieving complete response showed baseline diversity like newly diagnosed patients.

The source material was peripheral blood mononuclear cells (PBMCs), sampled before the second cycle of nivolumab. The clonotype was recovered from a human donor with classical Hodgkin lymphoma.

The CDR3, as DNA: TGTGCCACTGGACCCGGGACACATTATGGCTACACCTTC. It yields the protein CATGPGTHYGYTF. The chain joins TRBV10-3 to TRBJ1-2, with D perhaps matching TRBD1 (6 bases). Trimming removed 10 bases at V and 5 bases at J, with 17 bases between. The CDR3 runs to 13 residues. In germline, CDR1 is ENHRY, CDR2 SYGVKD.